The 22 T cell receptor beta chains below were found in one sample sequenced in a study of identical twins. Each CDR3 protein gets one entry after TCRdb re-called the 5' RACE reads with MiXCR. The sample carries 280,000 or so distinct CDR3 sequences, about 8.3% recorded once. The same data also contributed to another study, on yellow fever vaccine responses in identical twins.

Sequencing used memory (CD45RO+) T cells sorted from blood. The receptors shown here come from a young woman in good health.

This clonotype was seen many times. At one end, the junction sequence differs from germline, possibly due to a read error. The CDR3 spells CASSLDRILGANNEQFF. The DNA for the CDR3 is TGTGCCAGCAGTTTAGATAGAATTCTTGGTGCTAACAATGAGCAGTTCTTC. This chain connects TRBV7-9 to TRBJ2-1, with D unresolved. The CDR3 totals 17 residues. Germline V CDR1 and CDR2: SEHNR, FQNEAQ (reference sequence).

Only a few counts were recorded for this clonotype. The V gene is TRBV20-1, the J gene TRBJ1-2; D perhaps matches TRBD1 (6 bases). Germline lookup yields CDR1 DFQATT and CDR2 SNEGSKA (reference sequence). V lost 0 bases and J lost 2, with 13 bases in between. CDR3 length: 15 residues. The CDR3 is CSARDGGLANYGYTF. In nucleotides, the CDR3 is TGCAGTGCTAGAGATGGGGGGCTAGCCAACTATGGCTACACCTTC.

This clonotype was counted at least ten times. V and J are TRBV6-2 or TRBV6-3 and TRBJ2-1, with a tentative D call TRBD2 (6 bases). Trimming left V 3 bases short and J 10 bases short, with 16 bases between. CDR3 length: 14 residues. From germline, CDR1 is MNHEY and CDR2 SVGEGT. The DNA for the CDR3 is TGTGCCAGCAGTTATTATACGGAGGGTATGGAGCAGTTCTTC. As protein: CASSYYTEGMEQFF.

This clonotype was picked up a small number of times. The chain is built from TRBV6-1 and TRBJ2-7, with 8 bases fitting TRBD2. The CDR3 sequence is 14 residues long. Germline V gene lookup returns CDR1 MNHNS and CDR2 SASEGT. The ends lost 1 base at V and 3 bases at J; junction bases unmatched: 2. The CDR3 loop is CASSEVAGRYEQYF. The CDR3 DNA follows: TGTGCCAGCAGTGAAGTAGCGGGACGCTACGAGCAGTACTTC.

This clonotype was seen many times. The CDR3 protein is CASSQDWYNEQFF. The CDR3, as DNA: TGCGCCAGCAGCCAGGACTGGTACAATGAGCAGTTCTTC. The J gene is TRBJ2-1, the V gene TRBV5-1; the D gene is possibly TRBD2 (5 bases). Trimming left V 4 bases short and J 4 bases short, with 9 bases between. CDR1 is SGHRS and CDR2 is YFSETQ in the germline V gene. This CDR3 spans 13 amino acids.

At least ten counts were recorded for this clonotype. V gene TRBV18 combines with J gene TRBJ2-3; D is possibly TRBD1 (7 bases). There are 15 residues in the CDR3. The germline V gene encodes CDR1 KGHSH and CDR2 LQKENI. Trimming took 3 bases from V and 2 from J, leaving 12 bases between them. The CDR3 bases are TGTGCCAGCTCACCCCAGGGGGGTTTCACAGATACGCAGTATTTT. Translation gives CASSPQGGFTDTQYF.

The CDR3 reads CSASVGGSKSSYEQYF. The CDR3 DNA follows: TGCAGTGCTAGTGTCGGCGGTAGCAAAAGCTCCTACGAGCAGTACTTC. V gene TRBV20-1 combines with J gene TRBJ2-7, with unresolved D. The CDR3 runs 16 residues. V was trimmed by 3 bases and J by 0 bases, leaving 18 bases between them. The germline CDR1 and CDR2 sequences are DFQATT and SNEGSKA (reference sequence).

The chain couples TRBV3-1 to TRBJ1-1; tentative D call: TRBD1 (5 bases). Trimming removed 6 bases from V and 4 bases from J, with 12 bases in between. This CDR3 has 13 residues. Germline assignment: CDR1 LGHDT and CDR2 YNNKEL (reference sequence). The CDR3 bases are TGTGCCAGCAGTCCCGCGGGGCTCACTGAAGCTTTCTTT. Protein product: CASSPAGLTEAFF. The whole variable domain, filled in from reference TRBV3-1 and TRBJ1-1, reads DTAVSQTPKYLVTQMGNDKSIKCEQNLGHDTMYWYKQDSKKFLKIMFSYNNKELIINETVPNRFSPKSPDKAHLNLHINSLELGDSAVYFCASSPAGLTEAFFGQGTRLTVV.

In this sample, this clonotype turned up many times. The chain recombines TRBV27 with TRBJ2-7; 7 bases line up with TRBD1. After removal of 2 bases from V and 2 bases from J, the junction contained 6 bases not matched to a gene. This CDR3 is 15 amino acids long. Per the germline V gene, CDR1 is MNHEY and CDR2 is SMNVEV (reference sequence). In nucleotides, the CDR3 is TGTGCCAGCAGTTTAGGGACAGCCGGACCCTACGAGCAGTACTTC. It translates to CASSLGTAGPYEQYF.

Ten or more counts support this clonotype. The chain combines TRBV12-3 or TRBV12-4 with TRBJ1-5, with TRBD1 identical over 9 bases. V shed 6 bases, J shed 4 bases, and the junction held 13 bases outside the gene matches. The CDR3 covers 17 residues. The CDR3 sequence: CASSPPRDRVGNQPQHF. CDR3 DNA sequence: TGTGCCAGCAGCCCTCCCCGGGACAGGGTCGGGAATCAGCCCCAGCATTTT.

This clonotype has only a few counts. The V and J genes are TRBV19 and TRBJ2-1; no reliable D call. CDR1 LNHDA and CDR2 SQIVND come from the germline V gene (reference sequence). This CDR3 region has 15 residues. The V and J ends lost 5 bases and 3 bases respectively, with 14 bases between them. The CDR3 region has the DNA TGTGCCAGTAGTCAACGGCAGCTGAACTACAATGAGCAGTTCTTC. Translation gives CASSQRQLNYNEQFF. The full variable domain, its missing parts supplied by reference TRBV19 and TRBJ2-1, is DGGITQSPKYLFRKEGQNVTLSCEQNLNHDAMYWYRQDPGQGLRLIYYSQIVNDFQKGDIAEGYSVSREKKESFPLTVTSAQKNPTAFYLCASSQRQLNYNEQFFGPGTRLTVL.

The chain couples TRBV7-3 to TRBJ1-6, with D maybe TRBD1 (5 bases). Germline loops: CDR1 SGHTA, CDR2 FQGTGA. Trimming removed 5 bases at V and 4 bases at J, with 6 bases between. CDR3 length equals 13 residues. DNA of the CDR3: TGTGCCAGCAGCACAGGATATAATTCACCCCTCCACTTT. This translates into CASSTGYNSPLHF.

This clonotype was picked up many times. The chain employs TRBV10-3 and TRBJ2-5; 12 nucleotides agree with TRBD2. The junction had 4 bases not matched to a gene; V was cut back by 10 bases and J by 1 base. The CDR3 length is 14 residues. In germline, CDR1 is ENHRY, CDR2 SYGVKD. This CDR3 reads CASGLAGSQETQYF. In DNA, the CDR3 is TGTGCCAGCGGACTAGCGGGGAGCCAAGAGACCCAGTACTTC.

V gene TRBV7-2 combines with J gene TRBJ2-5, with unresolved D. Per the germline V gene, CDR1 is SGHTA and CDR2 is FQGNSA. The CDR3 covers 14 residues. The V gene lost 0 bases and the J gene lost 3 bases, with 8 bases spanning the gap. Written as DNA, the CDR3 is TGTGCCAGCAGCTTAGCATATAACAAAGAGACCCAGTACTTC. Translating gives CASSLAYNKETQYF.

This clonotype was counted between two and nine times. V gene TRBV11-2 combines with J gene TRBJ2-1; D remains unclear. The V and J ends lost 2 bases and 5 bases respectively, with 4 bases between them. Germline V gives CDR1 SGHAT, CDR2 FQNNGV. The CDR3 extends over 12 amino acids. The CDR3 sequence is CASSLFDNEQFF. As DNA, the CDR3 is TGTGCCAGCAGCTTATTTGACAATGAGCAGTTCTTC.

A remark on this clonotype: A much larger clone differs from this one at a single base, so this may be a read error. This chain connects TRBV20-1 to TRBJ2-3; unclear D gene. Germline V gene data show CDR1 as DFQATT and CDR2 as SNEGSKA (reference sequence). This CDR3 comprises 17 residues. This CDR3 is CCAIVGVGSYSTDTQYF. The DNA of the CDR3 is TGCTGTGCTATCGTGGGTGTGGGCTCGTATAGCACAGATACGCAGTATTTT.

This clonotype showed up many times. V gene TRBV20-1 combines with J gene TRBJ2-2, with D maybe TRBD1 (6 bases). Germline CDR1 reads DFQATT; CDR2 reads SNEGSKA (reference sequence). V lost 0 bases, J lost 0 bases, and 11 bases lay in between. The CDR3 totals 16 residues. Here the CDR3 DNA reads TGCAGTGCTAGAGATATAGGACAGACGAACACCGGGGAGCTGTTTTTT. Its protein is CSARDIGQTNTGELFF.

This clonotype has ten or more counts. The V gene is TRBV21-1, the J gene TRBJ1-5; the table's D call TRBD1 went unverified against the DNA. TRBV21-1 is classified as a pseudogene. CDR3 length: 15 residues. The CDR3 DNA reads TGTGCCAGCAGCAAAGGGGGACGTTGCAATCAGCCCCAGCATTTT. It translates to CASSKGGRCNQPQHF.

The chain joins TRBV27 to TRBJ2-7; TRBD1 aligns across 7 bases. The CDR3 totals 15 residues. With V trimmed by 6 bases and J by 3 bases, 11 bases remained unmatched. Germline values: CDR1 MNHEY, CDR2 SMNVEV (reference sequence). The CDR3 loop reads CASRFTGTANYEQYF. The CDR3 bases are TGTGCCAGCAGATTTACCGGGACAGCGAACTACGAGCAGTACTTC.

J is TRBJ2-3 and V is TRBV7-8, with no clear D. The CDR3 totals 15 residues. V lost 1 base, J lost 2 bases, and 10 bases lay in between. Germline CDR1 is SGHVS and CDR2 is FQNEAQ. The CDR3 DNA reads TGTGCCAGCAGCTTAGGCGGCAGGTTCACAGATACGCAGTATTTT. Translated, it gives CASSLGGRFTDTQYF.

The rearrangement uses TRBV3-1 and TRBJ1-1; the D gene is possibly TRBD1 (5 bases). V lost 0 bases, J lost 6 bases, and 14 bases lay in between. Germline V gene lookup returns CDR1 LGHDT and CDR2 YNNKEL (reference sequence). This CDR3 comprises 15 residues. This CDR3 is CASSQEAGRVAEAFF. In DNA, the CDR3 is TGTGCCAGCAGCCAAGAGGCCGGCAGGGTAGCTGAAGCTTTCTTT.

The gene calls are TRBV7-2 and TRBJ2-5; D not resolved. The CDR3 spans 14 residues. The V gene lost 5 bases and the J gene lost 5 bases, with 15 bases spanning the gap. The V gene's germline CDR1 is SGHTA and CDR2 FQGNSA. CDR3 bases: TGTGCCAGCAGCCAGCCCACCCGGCGGGAGACCCAGTACTTC. Residues: CASSQPTRRETQYF.